This entry lists 15 T cell receptor beta chains sequenced from one sample in a study of T cells in Graves' hyperthyroidism and ophthalmopathy. What was amplified from RNA transcripts were TCR beta CDR3 regions. RT-PCR in the first round (using the HTBI primer set) targeted the TCR CDR3. TCRdb analysed the multiplex PCR reads with MiXCR anew, one entry per CDR3 protein. The sample carries roughly 630,000 distinct CDR3 sequences, roughly 14% recorded once. The sample was blood. The origin of the receptors is a woman aged 25 to 39 with Graves' hyperthyroidism.

This chain links TRBV14 with TRBJ2-2; D possibly matches TRBD1 or TRBD2 (5 bases each). V was trimmed by 3 bases and J by 6 bases, leaving 11 bases between them. Germline CDR1 reads SGHDN; CDR2 reads FVKESK. CDR3 size: 14 residues. The CDR3: CASSHRDLPGELFF. The CDR3 coding sequence is TGTGCCAGCAGCCACAGGGACCTCCCCGGGGAGCTGTTTTTT.

The table lists this clonotype with many counts. V and J are TRBV28 and TRBJ2-1; D remains unclear. The CDR3 covers 12 residues. The germline V gene encodes CDR1 MDHEN and CDR2 SYDVKM. The V and J ends lost 6 bases and 4 bases respectively, with 7 bases between them. This CDR3 is CASSGIYNEQFF. The CDR3 bases are TGTGCCAGCAGCGGAATTTACAATGAGCAGTTCTTC.

This clonotype showed up just a few times. This chain joins TRBV20-1 and TRBJ1-1; D gene ambiguous. V lost 4 bases and J lost 1, with 7 bases in between. In germline, CDR1 is DFQATT, CDR2 SNEGSKA (reference sequence). The CDR3 length is 12 residues. This CDR3 reads CSAMVRNTEAFF. Written as DNA, the CDR3 is TGCAGTGCTATGGTACGGAACACTGAAGCTTTCTTT.

The rearrangement joins TRBV3-1 to TRBJ2-7; D call uncertain. V was pared by 4 bases and J by 0 bases, with 10 bases between. This CDR3 comprises 14 residues. CDR1 and CDR2 from the germline V gene are LGHDT and YNNKEL (reference sequence). The CDR3 DNA sequence: TGTGCCAGCAGCCCCCGATCTCACTCCTACGAGCAGTACTTC. The encoded protein is CASSPRSHSYEQYF.

This clonotype was seen at least ten times. The chain links TRBV7-3 to TRBJ2-3, with 12 bases lining up with TRBD2. The germline V gene encodes CDR1 SGHTA and CDR2 FQGTGA. CDR3 length: 15 residues. V lost 4 bases to trimming and J lost 8 bases; unmatched junction nucleotides: 7. The CDR3 sequence: CASSSLAGGPTTQYF. CDR3 nucleotides: TGTGCCAGCAGCTCCCTAGCGGGAGGGCCAACTACGCAGTATTTT.

The sample holds many counts of this clonotype. The V gene is TRBV7-8, the J gene TRBJ2-7, with D uncertain. The CDR3 runs to 13 residues. CDR1 is SGHVS, CDR2 FQNEAQ, per germline. The V and J ends lost 0 bases and 2 bases respectively, with 5 bases between them. In nucleotides, the CDR3 is TGTGCCAGCAGCTTAGCACGGCCCTACGAGCAGTACTTC. This translates into CASSLARPYEQYF. Drawing the rest from reference TRBV7-8 and TRBJ2-7, the complete variable domain is GAGVSQSPRYKVAKRGQDVALRCDPISGHVSLFWYQQALGQGPEFLTYFQNEAQLDKSGLPSDRFFAERPEGSVSTLKIQRTQQEDSAVYLCASSLARPYEQYFGPGTRLTVT.

The V call is TRBV20-1, the J call TRBJ2-3; weak D call: TRBD2 (5 bases). Trimming took off 7 bases at V and 4 bases at J, with 12 bases between the two ends. Germline assignment: CDR1 DFQATT and CDR2 SNEGSKA (reference sequence). The CDR3 is 12 residues long. Written as DNA, the CDR3 is TGCAGTGTTCTGCGGGCCCCAGATACGCAGTATTTT. This gives the protein CSVLRAPDTQYF.

At least ten counts were recorded for this clonotype. The rearrangement joins TRBV12-3 or TRBV12-4 to TRBJ2-1; TRBD2 matches 10 bases. CDR3 length equals 15 residues. V shed 6 bases and J 5 bases; nucleotides not matched to a gene: 7. CDR3 region: CASRTLAGKNNEQFF. Written as DNA, the CDR3 is TGTGCCAGCAGGACACTAGCGGGGAAGAACAATGAGCAGTTCTTC.

This clonotype was counted at least ten times. The V call is TRBV7-3, the J call TRBJ2-3; 13 bases line up with TRBD2. Germline values: CDR1 SGHTA, CDR2 FQGTGA. The CDR3 spans 15 residues. The V and J ends lost 5 bases and 4 bases, in that order; junction bases with no gene match: 3. This chain's CDR3 is CASSAGTSGADTQYF. CDR3 DNA sequence: TGTGCCAGCAGCGCCGGGACTAGCGGGGCAGATACGCAGTATTTT.

This clonotype was seen more than once but under ten times. The V gene is TRBV9, the J gene TRBJ2-1; 11 bases fit TRBD2. Germline CDR1 is SGDLS and CDR2 is YYNGEE. The CDR3 consists of 16 residues. V lost 2 bases to trimming and J lost 7 bases; unmatched junction nucleotides: 8. CDR3 DNA: TGTGCCAGCAGCGTTACCCCCGGGACTAGCGGTAATGAGCAGTTCTTC. Encoded protein: CASSVTPGTSGNEQFF.

This clonotype was found many times. The rearrangement joins TRBV7-6 to TRBJ2-7; 12 nucleotides align to TRBD2. V gave up 0 bases and J gave up 4 bases; unmatched junction bases: 7. The germline V gene encodes CDR1 SGHVS and CDR2 FNYEAQ. This CDR3 is 17 amino acids long. Here the CDR3 reads CASSLAASLAGGYEQYF. Written as DNA, the CDR3 is TGTGCCAGCAGCTTAGCTGCCAGTCTAGCGGGAGGGTACGAGCAGTACTTC.

This clonotype was seen ten or more times. This sequence joins TRBV28 and TRBJ2-1, with 8 bases lining up with TRBD2. Germline values: CDR1 MDHEN, CDR2 SYDVKM. CDR3 length: 14 residues. The J segment lost 0 bases and the V segment lost 8 bases, leaving 3 bases of the junction unmatched. CDR3 sequence (DNA): TGTGCCAGCGAAAGCGGGAGCTCCTACAATGAGCAGTTCTTC. This gives the protein CASESGSSYNEQFF. Full variable domain (missing parts from reference TRBV28 and TRBJ2-1): DVKVTQSSRYLVKRTGEKVFLECVQDMDHENMFWYRQDPGLGLRLIYFSYDVKMKEKGDIPEGYSVSREKKERFSLILESASTNQTSMYLCASESGSSYNEQFFGPGTRLTVL.

This clonotype was detected ten times or more. This chain joins TRBV5-5 and TRBJ2-7; 11 bases map to TRBD2. Germline V gene data show CDR1 as SGHKS and CDR2 as YYEKEE (reference sequence). The ends lost 2 bases at V and 2 bases at J; junction bases unmatched: 9. The CDR3 has 17 amino acids. The CDR3 sequence: CASSFAPGLADPYEQYF. The CDR3, as DNA: TGTGCCAGCAGCTTTGCCCCGGGACTAGCGGACCCCTACGAGCAGTACTTC.

The table lists this clonotype with a few counts. The chain is built from TRBV5-1 and TRBJ1-4; D is unresolved. CDR1 is SGHRS, CDR2 YFSETQ, per germline. The V gene lost 4 bases and the J gene lost 7 bases, with 14 bases spanning the gap. This CDR3 has 14 residues. The CDR3 loop reads CASSHDPDGEKLFF. The CDR3 DNA reads as TGCGCCAGCAGCCATGACCCGGACGGTGAAAAACTGTTTTTT.

Note on this clonotype: A much bigger clone sits one base away, suggesting this may be a read error. This chain links TRBV5-1 with TRBJ2-7; 7 nucleotides match TRBD2. The CDR3 has 14 residues. CDR1 and CDR2 from the germline V gene are SGHRS and YFSETQ. CDR3 loop: CAGSAGALSGEQYF. The CDR3 DNA reads TGCGCCGGCAGTGCGGGAGCGCTTTCGGGCGAGCAGTACTTC. Filled out from reference TRBV5-1 and TRBJ2-7, the complete variable domain reads KAGVTQTPRYLIKTRGQQVTLSCSPISGHRSVSWYQQTPGQGLQFLFEYFSETQRNKGNFPGRFSGRQFSNSRSEMNVSTLELGDSALYLCAGSAGALSGEQYFGPGTRLTVT.